A selection of T cell receptor beta chains follows, all from one sample in a study of response to subunit inactivated influenza vaccine. TCRdb analysed the RT-PCR reads with MiXCR anew, one entry per CDR3 protein. The repertoire holds about 700,000 distinct CDR3 sequences, with over 11% as singletons. The sequences come from PBMCs from blood, collected 14 to 15 days before vaccination. These TCRs come from a man aged 50-59 years who received an inactivated influenza vaccine. The CDR3 runs from the conserved cysteine through the conserved F or W. The order of the fields is V gene, J gene, CDR3 protein.

>TRBV4-1|TRBJ1-5
CASSQGTMNQPQHF
>TRBV2|TRBJ2-1
CARSPWSLTSGMGYEQFF
>TRBV6-9|TRBJ2-7
CASSYRTGTDLHRLGQYF
>TRBV7-6|TRBJ2-7
CASSVGGQGTYEQYF
>TRBV11-2|TRBJ1-4
CASSLEGPNEKLFF
>TRBV3-1|TRBJ1-2
CASSQGFNYGYTF
>TRBV12-3/TRBV12-4|TRBJ2-5
CASSFGKEETQYF
>TRBV2|TRBJ1-5
CASRPTASIGPQHF
>TRBV9|TRBJ1-2
CASSVGGTLNYGYTF
>TRBV9|TRBJ2-4
CASSVGEAKNIQYF
>TRBV20-1|TRBJ1-1
CSALSPARGNTEAFF
>TRBV15|TRBJ2-1
CATSRSSAEQFF
>TRBV19|TRBJ2-6
CASSIQASTSGANVLTF
>TRBV6-1|TRBJ2-3
CASSERQGTDTQYF
>TRBV9|TRBJ2-5
CASSELGGPTQYF
>TRBV4-1|TRBJ1-4
CASSPSTGGNEKLFF
>TRBV5-1|TRBJ2-5
CASSFGSGGQGETQYF
>TRBV27|TRBJ2-3
CASSLSPGWTDTQYF
>TRBV20-1|TRBJ2-1
CSAGSGGPLNEQFF
>TRBV28|TRBJ1-2
CASSRTAGYTF
>TRBV2|TRBJ1-2
CASSTGGYSF
>TRBV12-3/TRBV12-4|TRBJ1-1
CASSPQLGQSAFF
>TRBV5-1|TRBJ1-1
CASSWGRGWNTEAFF
>TRBV5-1|TRBJ2-5
CASKGTGQETQYF
>TRBV5-1|TRBJ2-7
CASSSSTGTGMTYEQYF
>TRBV29-1|TRBJ1-2
CSVPYMRGTTGYTF
>TRBV3-1|TRBJ2-1
CASSQDGGLAGGRYYNEQFF
>TRBV12-3/TRBV12-4|TRBJ2-1
CASSLIASPYNEQFF
>TRBV30|TRBJ1-1
CAWSVQQIEALF
>TRBV15|TRBJ2-3
CATKKRGRDTQYF
>TRBV12-5|TRBJ2-5
CASGRSGIGQETQYF
>TRBV18|TRBJ2-2
CASSPKRVNTGELFF
>TRBV28|TRBJ1-3
CASSSTGTGNTIYF
>TRBV30|TRBJ2-5
CAWSQTGIQETQYF